What follows describes a single T cell receptor beta chain. Its antigen remains unidentified. This sample was included in a study of response to subunit inactivated influenza vaccine. Each CDR3 protein is one row after TCRdb ran MiXCR on the RT-PCR reads. The table lists fewer than 800,000 distinct CDR3 sequences, 15% to 18% of them singletons. Broader study findings: New T cells are recruited in small numbers by each seasonal influenza vaccination, according to the authors' suggestion.

The CDR3 length is 15 residues. The V and J ends lost 6 bases and 2 bases, in that order; junction bases with no gene match: 5. The TCR comes from a middle-aged man who received an inactivated influenza vaccine. Here the sequenced sample was PBMCs from blood, taken 11 to 12 days after vaccination. The J gene is TRBJ2-5, the V gene TRBV12-3 or TRBV12-4; TRBD2 aligns across 11 bases. The CDR3 DNA is TGTGCCAGCAGATCGGGGACTAGCGGACAAGAGACCCAGTACTTC. Translated: CASRSGTSGQETQYF.